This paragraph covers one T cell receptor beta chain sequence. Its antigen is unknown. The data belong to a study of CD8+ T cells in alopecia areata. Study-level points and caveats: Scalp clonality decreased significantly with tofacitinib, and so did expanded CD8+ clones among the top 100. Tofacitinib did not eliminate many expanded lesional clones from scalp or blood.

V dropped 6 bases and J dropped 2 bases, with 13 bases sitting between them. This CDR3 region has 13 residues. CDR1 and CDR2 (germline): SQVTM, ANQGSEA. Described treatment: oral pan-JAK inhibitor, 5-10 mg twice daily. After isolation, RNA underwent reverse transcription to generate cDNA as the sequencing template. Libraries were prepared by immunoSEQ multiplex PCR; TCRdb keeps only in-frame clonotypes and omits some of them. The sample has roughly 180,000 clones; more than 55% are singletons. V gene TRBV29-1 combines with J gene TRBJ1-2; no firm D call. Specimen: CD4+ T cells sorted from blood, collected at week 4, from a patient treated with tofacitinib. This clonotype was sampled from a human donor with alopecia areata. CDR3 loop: CSVVDGRNYGYTF. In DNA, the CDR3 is TGCAGCGTGGTGGACGGAAGGAACTATGGCTACACCTTC.